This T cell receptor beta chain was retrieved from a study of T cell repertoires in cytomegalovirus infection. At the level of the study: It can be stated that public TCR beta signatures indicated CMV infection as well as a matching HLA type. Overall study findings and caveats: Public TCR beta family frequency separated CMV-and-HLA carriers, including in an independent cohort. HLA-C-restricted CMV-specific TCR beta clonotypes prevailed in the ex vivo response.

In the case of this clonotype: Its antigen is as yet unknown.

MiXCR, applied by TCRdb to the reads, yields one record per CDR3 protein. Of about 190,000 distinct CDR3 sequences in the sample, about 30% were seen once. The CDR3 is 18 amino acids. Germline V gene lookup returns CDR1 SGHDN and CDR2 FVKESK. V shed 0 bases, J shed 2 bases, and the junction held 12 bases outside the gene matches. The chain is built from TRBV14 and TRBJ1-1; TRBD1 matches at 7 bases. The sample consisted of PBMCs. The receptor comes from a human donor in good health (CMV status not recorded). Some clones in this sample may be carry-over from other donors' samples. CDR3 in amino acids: CASSQELGQGGLNTEAFF. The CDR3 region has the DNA TGTGCCAGCAGCCAAGAATTGGGGCAGGGGGGCCTTAACACTGAAGCTTTCTTT.